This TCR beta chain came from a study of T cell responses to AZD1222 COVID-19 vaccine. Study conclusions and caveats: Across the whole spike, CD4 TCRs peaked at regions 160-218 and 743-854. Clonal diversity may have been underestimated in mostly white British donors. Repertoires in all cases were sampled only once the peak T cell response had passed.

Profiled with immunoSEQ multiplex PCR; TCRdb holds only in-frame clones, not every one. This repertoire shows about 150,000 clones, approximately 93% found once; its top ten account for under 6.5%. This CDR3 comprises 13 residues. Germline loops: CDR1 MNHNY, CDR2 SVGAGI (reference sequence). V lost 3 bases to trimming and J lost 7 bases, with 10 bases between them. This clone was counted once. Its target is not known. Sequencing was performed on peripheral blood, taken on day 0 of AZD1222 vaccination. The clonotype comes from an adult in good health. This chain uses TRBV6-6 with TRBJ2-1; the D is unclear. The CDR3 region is CASSYGEMNEQFF. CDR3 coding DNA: TGTGCCAGCAGTTATGGGGAAATGAATGAGCAGTTCTTC.